Following are 12 T cell receptor beta chains from one sample sequenced in a study of blood T cell repertoires in COVID-19. Some clones are missing from TCRdb's copy, which holds only in-frame ones; the method was immunoSEQ multiplex PCR. The table records under 450,000 clones, about 88% of them present only once. The sample was peripheral blood. The source is a woman between 40 and 50 years old with COVID-19, enrolled during active disease.

V usage is TRBV19 and J usage is TRBJ1-5; D is unresolved. With 5 bases removed from V and 7 bases from J, the gap between germline ends came to 15 bases. There are 14 residues in the CDR3. Germline assignment: CDR1 LNHDA and CDR2 SQIVND (reference sequence). In nucleotides, the CDR3 is TGTGCCAGTAGTCCTTGGGAGGGAGGCCAGCCCCAGCATTTT. Protein product: CASSPWEGGQPQHF.

This chain uses TRBV5-1 with TRBJ1-5, with D tentatively TRBD1 (6 bases). CDR1 is SGHRS and CDR2 is YFSETQ in the germline V gene. This CDR3 is 14 amino acids long. V was shortened by 4 bases and J by 7 bases, with 15 bases between the two germline ends. CDR3 protein: CASSPGQSSQPQHF. CDR3 DNA sequence: TGCGCCAGCAGCCCCGGACAGTCGTCACAGCCCCAGCATTTT.

This chain connects TRBV6-2 or TRBV6-3 to TRBJ2-2; a weak D match, TRBD1 (6 bases). This CDR3 has 14 amino acids. The V gene lost 6 bases and the J gene lost 7 bases, with 15 bases spanning the gap. From germline, CDR1 is MNHEY and CDR2 SVGEGT. CDR3 sequence (DNA): TGTGCCAGCAGCCAACCTGGGGGACACGGGGAGCTGTTTTTT. It encodes CASSQPGGHGELFF.

V usage is TRBV4-3 and J usage is TRBJ1-6; D is uncertain. Deletions cut 1 base from V and 3 bases from J, with 7 bases between. CDR1 is LGHNA and CDR2 is YSLEER in the germline V gene. The CDR3 has 15 residues. CDR3 coding DNA: TGCGCCAGCAGCCAAGTCGGCGGCTATAATTCACCCCTCCACTTT. This sequence encodes CASSQVGGYNSPLHF.

The V and J genes are TRBV6-1 and TRBJ1-6; D ambiguous. Between the trimmed V and J ends, which lost 5 bases and 8 bases, there was a span of 13 bases. Germline V CDR1 and CDR2: MNHNS, SASEGT. The CDR3 totals 14 residues. CDR3 DNA: TGTGCCAGCAGTCCCCGGGCCGGGGATTCACCCCTCCACTTT. Translated: CASSPRAGDSPLHF.

This chain joins TRBV12-5 and TRBJ2-3, with 9 positions matching TRBD1. V was pared by 7 bases and J by 3 bases, with 8 bases of the junction left unmatched. This CDR3 contains 15 residues. Germline values: CDR1 LGHNT, CDR2 FRNRAP. The CDR3, as DNA: TGTGCTAGTGCTCGGGACAGGGATGGGACAGATACGCAGTATTTT. Amino acid sequence: CASARDRDGTDTQYF.

This clone occurred a few times. This sequence joins TRBV13 and TRBJ1-2, with 7 bases that match TRBD1. Germline CDR1 is PRHDT and CDR2 is FYEKMQ (reference sequence). There are 14 residues in the CDR3. The trim removed 3 bases at V and 7 bases at J, leaving 8 bases unmatched. For the CDR3, the DNA is TGTGCCAGCAGCTTGGGACAGTCCCCAAGTGGCTACACCTTC. It codes for CASSLGQSPSGYTF.

The V call is TRBV28, the J call TRBJ1-2, with D possibly matching TRBD1 (6 bases). Per germline, CDR1 MDHEN and CDR2 SYDVKM. V gave up 4 bases and J gave up 4 bases, with 16 bases separating them. CDR3 length: 15 residues. The CDR3 sequence: CASSSGGAHLYGYTF. For the CDR3, the DNA is TGTGCCAGCAGTTCGGGGGGGGCGCATCTCTATGGCTACACCTTC.

The genes are TRBV18 and TRBJ1-4, with D unclear. This CDR3 has 14 amino acids. V lost 0 bases and J lost 8, with 10 bases in between. CDR1 and CDR2 from the germline V gene are KGHSH and LQKENI. CDR3 sequence: CASSPPSHGEKLFF. The CDR3 DNA sequence: TGTGCCAGCTCACCACCTTCCCACGGGGAAAAACTGTTTTTT.

V usage is TRBV9 and J usage is TRBJ1-1; D may be TRBD1 (5 bases). Trimming pared 2 bases from V and 5 bases from J, leaving 13 bases between. CDR3 length: 14 residues. The germline V gene has CDR1 SGDLS and CDR2 YYNGEE. CDR3 region: CASSVSQGGTEAFF. The CDR3 DNA reads as TGTGCCAGCAGCGTGAGCCAGGGTGGGACTGAAGCTTTCTTT.

The chain links TRBV2 to TRBJ1-1; 9 positions agree with TRBD1. Germline V lookup: CDR1 SNHLY, CDR2 FYNNEI. With V trimmed by 2 bases and J by 1 base, 11 bases remained unmatched. The CDR3 spans 18 residues. The CDR3 reads CASSERTGVPMRNTEAFF. The CDR3 DNA is TGTGCCAGCAGTGAAAGGACAGGGGTCCCTATGAGGAACACTGAAGCTTTCTTT.

V is TRBV30 and J is TRBJ1-3; 7 positions agree with TRBD1. The CDR3 is 15 residues long. The germline gives CDR1 GTSNPN, CDR2 SVGIG (reference sequence). V lost 3 bases and J lost 0; bases outside the gene matches: 5. Here the CDR3 reads CAWRQQGSSGNTIYF. As DNA, the CDR3 is TGTGCCTGGAGGCAACAGGGGTCCTCTGGAAACACCATATATTTT.